This TCR beta chain was captured in a study of cytomegalovirus exposure and HLA in healthy donors. Study-wide findings and caveats: Within the approximately 110 validation repertoires, first-cohort TCR clusters tended to co-occur, according to a later analysis. Most observed TCR sequences were rare, whereas some public TCRs were detected in many donors. TCR beta chains numbering some 160 were designated cytomegalovirus-associated.

The CDR3 length is 15 residues. Trimming stripped 7 bases from V and 0 bases from J, with 13 bases between. Germline values: CDR1 MNHNY, CDR2 SVGAGI (reference sequence). Regarding this clone: Its antigen remains unidentified.

Profiled with immunoSEQ multiplex PCR; TCRdb holds only in-frame clones, not every one. The sample includes about 120,000 clones, more than 70% of them seen just once. This sequence joins TRBV6-6 and TRBJ1-5; a weak D match, TRBD1 (5 bases). The source is a young woman in good health and CMV-seronegative. Sequenced sample: PBMCs. This CDR3 is CASTPDSYSNQPQHF. As DNA, the CDR3 is TGTGCCAGCACCCCCGACAGTTATAGCAATCAGCCCCAGCATTTT.